This TCR beta chain appears in the sequencing data of a study of Tregs in tolerant kidney transplant recipients. Unstimulated Tregs (CD4+CD25+CD127-) and CD4+CD25- non-Tregs were sorted from PBMCs. Turning to this clone: Its antigen is unidentified.

Study-wide points: Findings come from small patient numbers and require larger validation. Tregs expanded with activated donor B cells seemed most donor-specific. Biological reproducibility was not directly addressed, but technical replication error appeared minimal.

Germline CDR1 SGHAT, CDR2 FQNNGV. The CDR3 runs to 16 residues. V was cut by 1 base and J by 3 bases, with 12 bases left in between. Profiling relied on immunoSEQ multiplex PCR, and the TCRdb table lists in-frame clones only, not all of them. The repertoire holds about 240,000 clones, roughly four fifths seen once, with 0.55% to 0.65% in the top ten. The chain is built from TRBV11-2 and TRBJ1-4; unclear D gene. The sequenced sample was CD4+ T cells from blood. This receptor was taken from a human donor in good health. For the CDR3, the DNA is TGTGCCAGCAGCTTAGGGACGGGTGCAGCTAATGAAAAACTGTTTTTT. Translated, it gives CASSLGTGAANEKLFF.